The present TCR beta chain was sequenced within a study of cytomegalovirus exposure and HLA in healthy donors. This clone was observed a handful of times. CDR1 and CDR2 (germline): MDHEN, SYDVKM. The CDR3 has 15 amino acids. Trimming cost V 5 bases and J 4 bases, with 15 bases left between them. PCR primers comprised 60 Vbeta and 13 Jbeta primers. Sequencing was performed with immunoSEQ multiplex PCR; in TCRdb, only in-frame clones are kept and a portion is missing. The sample lists 200,000 to 250,000 clones, around 81% occurring once. Despite likely unrecorded immune exposures, the donors were nominally healthy at the time of sampling.

Sequenced sample: PBMCs. The chain employs TRBV28 and TRBJ1-5; D gene ambiguous. The source of this sequence is a woman aged 60-75 years in good health and CMV-seropositive. The CDR3 here is CASSPRRETNQPQHF. The CDR3 coding sequence is TGTGCCAGCAGTCCCCGTCGGGAAACTAATCAGCCCCAGCATTTT.